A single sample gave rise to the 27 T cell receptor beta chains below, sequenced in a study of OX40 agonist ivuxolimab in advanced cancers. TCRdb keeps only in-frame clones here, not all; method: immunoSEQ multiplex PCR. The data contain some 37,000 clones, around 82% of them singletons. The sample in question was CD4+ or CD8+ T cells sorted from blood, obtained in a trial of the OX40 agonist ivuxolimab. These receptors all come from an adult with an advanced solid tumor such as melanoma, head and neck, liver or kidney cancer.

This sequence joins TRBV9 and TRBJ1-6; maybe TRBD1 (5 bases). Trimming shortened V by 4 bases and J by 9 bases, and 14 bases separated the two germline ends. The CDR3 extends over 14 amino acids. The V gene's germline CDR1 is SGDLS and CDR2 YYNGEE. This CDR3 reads CASSPVMGGSPLHF. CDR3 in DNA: TGTGCCAGCAGCCCGGTAATGGGGGGTTCACCCCTCCACTTT. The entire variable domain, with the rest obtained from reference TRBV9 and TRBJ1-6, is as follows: DSGVTQTPKHLITATGQRVTLRCSPRSGDLSVYWYQQSLDQGLQFLIQYYNGEERAKGNILERFSAQQFPDLHSELNLSSLELGDSALYFCASSPVMGGSPLHFGNGTRLTVT.

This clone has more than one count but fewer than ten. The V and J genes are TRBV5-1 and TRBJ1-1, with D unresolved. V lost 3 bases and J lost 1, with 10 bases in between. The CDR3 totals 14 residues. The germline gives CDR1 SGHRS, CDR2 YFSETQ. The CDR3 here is CASSWNSENTEAFF. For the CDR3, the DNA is TGCGCCAGCAGCTGGAACAGCGAGAACACTGAAGCTTTCTTT.

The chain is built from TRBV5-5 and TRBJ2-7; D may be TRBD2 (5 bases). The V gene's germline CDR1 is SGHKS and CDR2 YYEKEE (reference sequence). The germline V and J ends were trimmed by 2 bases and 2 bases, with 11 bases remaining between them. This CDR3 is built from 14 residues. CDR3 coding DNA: TGTGCCAGCAGCTTTGGTGAGGGCCCCTACGAGCAGTACTTC. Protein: CASSFGEGPYEQYF.

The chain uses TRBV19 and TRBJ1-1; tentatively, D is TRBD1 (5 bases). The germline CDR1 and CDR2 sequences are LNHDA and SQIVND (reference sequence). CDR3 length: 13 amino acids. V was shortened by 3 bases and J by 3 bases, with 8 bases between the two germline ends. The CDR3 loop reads CASSIRGDTEAFF. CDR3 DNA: TGTGCCAGTAGTATCCGGGGGGACACTGAAGCTTTCTTT. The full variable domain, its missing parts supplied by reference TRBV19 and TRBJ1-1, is DGGITQSPKYLFRKEGQNVTLSCEQNLNHDAMYWYRQDPGQGLRLIYYSQIVNDFQKGDIAEGYSVSREKKESFPLTVTSAQKNPTAFYLCASSIRGDTEAFFGQGTRLTVV.

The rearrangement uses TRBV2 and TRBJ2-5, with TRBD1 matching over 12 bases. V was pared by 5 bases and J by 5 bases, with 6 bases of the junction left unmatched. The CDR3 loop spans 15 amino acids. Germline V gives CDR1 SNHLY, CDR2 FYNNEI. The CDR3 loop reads CASSRDRGRGETQYF. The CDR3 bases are TGTGCCAGCAGTAGGGACAGGGGGCGTGGGGAGACCCAGTACTTC.

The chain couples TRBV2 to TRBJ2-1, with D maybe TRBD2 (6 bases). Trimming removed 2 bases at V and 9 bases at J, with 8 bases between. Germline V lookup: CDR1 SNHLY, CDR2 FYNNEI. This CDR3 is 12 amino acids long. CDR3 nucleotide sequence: TGTGCCAGCAGTGAAACCGGGAGTGAGCAGTTCTTC. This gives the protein CASSETGSEQFF.

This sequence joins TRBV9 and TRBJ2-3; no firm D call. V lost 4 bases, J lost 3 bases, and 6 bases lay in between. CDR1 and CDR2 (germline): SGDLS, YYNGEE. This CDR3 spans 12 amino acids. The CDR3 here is CASSSHTDTQYF. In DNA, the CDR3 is TGTGCCAGCAGCTCCCATACAGATACGCAGTATTTT.

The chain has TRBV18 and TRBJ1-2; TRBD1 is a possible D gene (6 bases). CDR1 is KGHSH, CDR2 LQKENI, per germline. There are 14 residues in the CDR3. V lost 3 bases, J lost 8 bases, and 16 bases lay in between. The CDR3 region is CASSPQGREKGYTF. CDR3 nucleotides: TGTGCCAGCTCACCCCAGGGGAGAGAGAAGGGCTACACCTTC.

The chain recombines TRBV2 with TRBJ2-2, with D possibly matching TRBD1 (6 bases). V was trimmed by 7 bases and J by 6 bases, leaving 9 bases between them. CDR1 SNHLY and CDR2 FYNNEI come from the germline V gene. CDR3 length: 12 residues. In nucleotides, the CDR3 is TGTGCCAGCAAACAGGGACCCGGGGAGCTGTTTTTT. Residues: CASKQGPGELFF.

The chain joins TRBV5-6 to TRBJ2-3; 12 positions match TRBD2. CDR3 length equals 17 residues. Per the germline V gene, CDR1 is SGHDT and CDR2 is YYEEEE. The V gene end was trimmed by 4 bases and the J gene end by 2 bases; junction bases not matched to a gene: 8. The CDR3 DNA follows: TGTGCCAGCAGCCTCAGCTGGACTAGCGGGGTCACAGATACGCAGTATTTT. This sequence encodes CASSLSWTSGVTDTQYF.

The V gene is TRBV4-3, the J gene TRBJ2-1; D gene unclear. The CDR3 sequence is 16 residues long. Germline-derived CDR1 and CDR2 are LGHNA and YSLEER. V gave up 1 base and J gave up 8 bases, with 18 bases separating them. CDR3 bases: TGCGCCAGCAGCCAAGGGACCATAGACAATAACTATGAGCAGTTCTTC. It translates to CASSQGTIDNNYEQFF.

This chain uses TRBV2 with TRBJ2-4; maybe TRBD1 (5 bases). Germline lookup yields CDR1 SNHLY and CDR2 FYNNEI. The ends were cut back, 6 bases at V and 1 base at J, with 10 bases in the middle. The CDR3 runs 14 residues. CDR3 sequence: CASRPTEAKNIQYF. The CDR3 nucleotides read TGTGCCAGCAGACCGACAGAGGCCAAAAACATTCAGTACTTC.

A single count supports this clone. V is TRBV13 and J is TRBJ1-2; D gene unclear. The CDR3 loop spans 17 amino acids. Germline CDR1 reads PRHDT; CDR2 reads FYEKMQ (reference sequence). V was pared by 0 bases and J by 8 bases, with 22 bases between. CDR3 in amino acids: CASSLGLGPSVVEGYTF. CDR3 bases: TGTGCCAGCAGCTTAGGTCTGGGCCCCTCCGTAGTGGAGGGCTACACCTTC.

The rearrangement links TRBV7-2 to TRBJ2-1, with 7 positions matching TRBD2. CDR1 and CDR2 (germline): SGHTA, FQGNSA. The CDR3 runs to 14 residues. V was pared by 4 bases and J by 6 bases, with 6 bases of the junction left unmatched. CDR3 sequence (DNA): TGTGCCAGCAGCTCCGGACTAGTCGGCAATGAGCAGTTCTTC. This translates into CASSSGLVGNEQFF.

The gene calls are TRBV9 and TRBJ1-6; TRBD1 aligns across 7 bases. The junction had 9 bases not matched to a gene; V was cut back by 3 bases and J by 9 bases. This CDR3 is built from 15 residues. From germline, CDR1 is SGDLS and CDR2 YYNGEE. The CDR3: CASSGRQGLSSPLHF. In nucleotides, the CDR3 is TGTGCCAGCAGCGGAAGACAGGGTTTAAGTTCACCCCTCCACTTT.

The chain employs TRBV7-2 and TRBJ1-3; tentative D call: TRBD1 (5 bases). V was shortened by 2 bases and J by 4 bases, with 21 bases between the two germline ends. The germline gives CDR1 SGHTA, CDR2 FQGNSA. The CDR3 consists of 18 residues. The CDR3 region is CASSLPSPVRESGNTIYF. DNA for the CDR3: TGTGCCAGCAGCTTACCATCACCGGTCAGGGAATCGGGAAACACCATATATTTT.

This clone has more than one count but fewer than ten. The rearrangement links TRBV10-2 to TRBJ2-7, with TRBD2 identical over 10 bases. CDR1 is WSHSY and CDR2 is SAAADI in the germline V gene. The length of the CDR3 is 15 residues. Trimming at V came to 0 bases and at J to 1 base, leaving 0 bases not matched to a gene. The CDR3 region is CASSESSGGSYEQYF. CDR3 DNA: TGCGCCAGCAGTGAGTCTAGCGGGGGGTCCTACGAGCAGTACTTC.

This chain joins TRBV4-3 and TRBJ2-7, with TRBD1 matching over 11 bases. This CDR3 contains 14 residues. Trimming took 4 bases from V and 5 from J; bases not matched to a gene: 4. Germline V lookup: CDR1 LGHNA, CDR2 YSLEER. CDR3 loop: CASSPWTGGHEQYF. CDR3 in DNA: TGCGCCAGCAGCCCCTGGACAGGGGGCCACGAGCAGTACTTC.

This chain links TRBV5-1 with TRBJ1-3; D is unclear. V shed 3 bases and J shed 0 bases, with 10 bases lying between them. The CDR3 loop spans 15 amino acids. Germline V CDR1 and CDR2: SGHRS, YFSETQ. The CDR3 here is CASSSTARSGNTIYF. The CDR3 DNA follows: TGCGCCAGCAGCTCGACGGCACGCTCTGGAAACACCATATATTTT. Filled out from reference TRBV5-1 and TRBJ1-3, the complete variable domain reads KAGVTQTPRYLIKTRGQQVTLSCSPISGHRSVSWYQQTPGQGLQFLFEYFSETQRNKGNFPGRFSGRQFSNSRSEMNVSTLELGDSALYLCASSSTARSGNTIYFGEGSWLTVV.

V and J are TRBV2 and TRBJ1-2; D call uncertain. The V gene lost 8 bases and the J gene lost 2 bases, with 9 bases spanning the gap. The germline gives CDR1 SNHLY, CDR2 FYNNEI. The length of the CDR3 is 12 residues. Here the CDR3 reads CASSPGNYGYTF. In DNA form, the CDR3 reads TGTGCCAGCTCGCCGGGAAACTATGGCTACACCTTC.

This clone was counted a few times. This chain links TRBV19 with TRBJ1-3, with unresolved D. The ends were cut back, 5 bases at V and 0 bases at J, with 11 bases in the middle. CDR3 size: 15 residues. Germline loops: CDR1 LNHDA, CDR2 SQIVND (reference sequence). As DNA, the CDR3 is TGTGCCAGTAGTCTTTCAACAGCCTCTGGAAACACCATATATTTT. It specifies CASSLSTASGNTIYF.

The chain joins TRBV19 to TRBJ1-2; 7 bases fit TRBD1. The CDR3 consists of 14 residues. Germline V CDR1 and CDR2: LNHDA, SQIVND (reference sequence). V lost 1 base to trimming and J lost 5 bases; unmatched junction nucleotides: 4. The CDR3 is CASSIARGVYGYTF. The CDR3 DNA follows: TGTGCCAGTAGTATAGCCAGGGGGGTTTATGGCTACACCTTC.

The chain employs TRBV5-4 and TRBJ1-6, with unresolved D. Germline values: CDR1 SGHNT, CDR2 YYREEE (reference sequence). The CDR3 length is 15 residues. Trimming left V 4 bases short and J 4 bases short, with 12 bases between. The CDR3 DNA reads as TGTGCCAGCAGCACCCGACTCGGATATAATTCACCCCTCCACTTT. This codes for CASSTRLGYNSPLHF.

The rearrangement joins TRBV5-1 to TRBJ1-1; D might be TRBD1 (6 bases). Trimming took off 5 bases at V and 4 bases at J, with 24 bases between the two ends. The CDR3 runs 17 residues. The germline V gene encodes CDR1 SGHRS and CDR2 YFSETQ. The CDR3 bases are TGCGCCAGCAGTTCCTCCTTCGTTGGGGGCTTTGGCACTGAAGCTTTCTTT. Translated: CASSSSFVGGFGTEAFF.

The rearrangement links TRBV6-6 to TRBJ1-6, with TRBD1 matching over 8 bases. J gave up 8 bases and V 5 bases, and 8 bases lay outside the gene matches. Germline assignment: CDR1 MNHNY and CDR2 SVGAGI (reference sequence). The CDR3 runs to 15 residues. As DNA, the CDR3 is TGTGCCAGCAGTGACCTTCGACAGGGGTATTCACCCCTCCACTTT. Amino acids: CASSDLRQGYSPLHF.

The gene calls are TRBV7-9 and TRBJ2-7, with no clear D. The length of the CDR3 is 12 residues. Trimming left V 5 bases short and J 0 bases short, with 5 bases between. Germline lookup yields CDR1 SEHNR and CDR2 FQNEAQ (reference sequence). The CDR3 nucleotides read TGTGCCAGCAGCCTTGTCTCCTACGAGCAGTACTTC. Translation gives CASSLVSYEQYF.

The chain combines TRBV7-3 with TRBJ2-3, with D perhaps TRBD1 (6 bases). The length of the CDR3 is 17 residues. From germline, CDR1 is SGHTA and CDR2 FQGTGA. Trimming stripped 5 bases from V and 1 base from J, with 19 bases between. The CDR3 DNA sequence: TGTGCCAGCAGCCTCCCCCTCGGTGGGGGCGGCACAGATACGCAGTATTTT. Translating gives CASSLPLGGGGTDTQYF.